One sample yielded the 27 T cell receptor beta chains listed below, sequenced in a study of beta chain features in type 1 diabetes. General observations from the study: Among patients with Type 1 diabetes, TCRB CDR3s were moderately but significantly shorter in every one of the four CD4+ subsets.

Isolated RNA was reverse transcribed in full, so expressed TCRB transcripts were sequenced. The method was immunoSEQ multiplex PCR; TCRdb's version includes in-frame clones alone and lacks a portion of them. Of around 250,000 clones in the sample, approximately 14% were seen once. Antigens for these TCRs are unknown. Sequenced input: naive CD4+ T cells from blood. All receptors come from a man aged 25 to 40 with type 1 diabetes.

The V and J genes are TRBV7-8 and TRBJ1-5, with 8 bases lining up with TRBD1. Unmatched junction bases numbered 5, after V lost 2 bases and J lost 5 bases. The germline CDR1 and CDR2 sequences are SGHVS and FQNEAQ. There are 15 residues in the CDR3. DNA of the CDR3: TGTGCCAGCAGCTTATGGGGACAGGCCCATCAGCCCCAGCATTTT. It codes for CASSLWGQAHQPQHF.

This clone was seen a few times. The chain joins TRBV7-9 to TRBJ1-1; no firm D call. V shed 5 bases and J shed 3 bases, with 10 bases lying between them. The CDR3 contains 13 residues. Germline CDR1 and CDR2: SEHNR and FQNEAQ (reference sequence). For the CDR3, the DNA is TGTGCCAGCAGCCTAAACGGGGACACTGAAGCTTTCTTT. It is translated as CASSLNGDTEAFF.

This clone was recorded a few times. The chain couples TRBV7-9 to TRBJ1-1, with a weak D call TRBD1 (5 bases). In germline, CDR1 is SEHNR, CDR2 FQNEAQ (reference sequence). Trimming removed 3 bases at V and 5 bases at J, with 13 bases between. The CDR3 is 14 amino acids. CDR3 residues: CASSLVGGGTEAFF. The CDR3 DNA sequence: TGTGCCAGCAGCTTGGTGGGGGGTGGGACTGAAGCTTTCTTT.

This clone appeared a few times. This chain links TRBV5-1 with TRBJ2-2; 9 bases map to TRBD2. The CDR3 is 15 amino acids. Germline loops: CDR1 SGHRS, CDR2 YFSETQ. V gave up 4 bases and J gave up 6 bases; unmatched junction bases: 7. The CDR3 sequence is CASSGTSGRSGELFF. Here the CDR3 DNA reads TGCGCCAGCAGCGGAACTAGCGGGCGTTCCGGGGAGCTGTTTTTT.

This clone turned up a few times. The chain couples TRBV7-9 to TRBJ1-1; a possible D gene is TRBD1 (5 bases). Per the germline V gene, CDR1 is SEHNR and CDR2 is FQNEAQ (reference sequence). The CDR3 has 15 amino acids. V lost 5 bases, J lost 1 base, and 14 bases lay in between. CDR3 residues: CASSPGDSQNTEAFF. DNA of the CDR3: TGTGCCAGCAGCCCCGGCGACAGTCAGAACACTGAAGCTTTCTTT.

This clone came up a few times. The J gene is TRBJ2-6, the V gene TRBV9; D remains unclear. Trimming took off 1 base at V and 2 bases at J, with 7 bases between the two ends. Germline V gives CDR1 SGDLS, CDR2 YYNGEE. The CDR3 runs to 15 residues. CDR3 in DNA: TGTGCCAGCAGCGTATTTCAGACTGGGGCCAACGTCCTGACTTTC. As protein: CASSVFQTGANVLTF.

This chain uses TRBV9 with TRBJ2-5; TRBD1 matches at 7 bases. The CDR3 runs 15 residues. Germline V gene lookup returns CDR1 SGDLS and CDR2 YYNGEE. Germline trimming cut 3 bases from V and 1 base from J; bases unmatched to any gene: 6. The CDR3: CASSALGTVQETQYF. The CDR3 DNA follows: TGTGCCAGCAGCGCTCTAGGGACAGTCCAAGAGACCCAGTACTTC.

This clone was seen a few times. The chain is built from TRBV28 and TRBJ2-3; D gene uncertain. The CDR3 sequence is 14 residues long. CDR1 is MDHEN and CDR2 is SYDVKM in the germline V gene. Trimming cost V 7 bases and J 5 bases, with 16 bases left between them. This CDR3 is CASTLQIRLDTQYF. For the CDR3, the DNA is TGTGCCAGCACCCTCCAAATCCGACTAGATACGCAGTATTTT.

There are a few counts of this clone. Other DNA sequences from this sample encode an identical CDR3 as well. The chain employs TRBV5-1 and TRBJ2-5; TRBD2 aligns across 8 bases. The CDR3 spans 15 residues. The V segment lost 0 bases and the J segment 4 bases; nucleotides outside the gene matches: 5. Germline V gene lookup returns CDR1 SGHRS and CDR2 YFSETQ. This CDR3 is CASSLGLAGPETQYF. The DNA for the CDR3 is TGCGCCAGCAGCTTGGGATTAGCGGGACCAGAGACCCAGTACTTC.

This clone came up a few times. The gene calls are TRBV5-1 and TRBJ2-7; D is undetermined. The V end was cut by 2 bases, the J end by 6 bases, with 15 bases between. CDR3 length: 14 residues. Germline lookup yields CDR1 SGHRS and CDR2 YFSETQ. CDR3 protein: CASSLQRTQTEQYF. The CDR3 DNA follows: TGCGCCAGCAGCTTACAGAGAACCCAGACCGAGCAGTACTTC. Full variable domain (rest looked up from reference TRBV5-1 and TRBJ2-7): KAGVTQTPRYLIKTRGQQVTLSCSPISGHRSVSWYQQTPGQGLQFLFEYFSETQRNKGNFPGRFSGRQFSNSRSEMNVSTLELGDSALYLCASSLQRTQTEQYFGPGTRLTVT.

CDR3: CASSYSLAGFYEQYF. The CDR3, as DNA: TGTGCCAGCAGTTACTCACTAGCGGGATTCTACGAGCAGTACTTC. The chain has TRBV6-5 and TRBJ2-7; TRBD2 matches at 10 bases. There are 15 residues in the CDR3. The junction had 2 bases not matched to a gene; V was cut back by 0 bases and J by 3 bases. CDR1 is MNHEY, CDR2 SVGAGI, per germline.

This clone was seen more than once but under ten times. The J gene is TRBJ1-1, the V gene TRBV5-1; TRBD1 matches 8 bases. V shed 2 bases and J 4 bases; nucleotides not matched to a gene: 4. Germline assignment: CDR1 SGHRS and CDR2 YFSETQ. This CDR3 has 14 amino acids. CDR3: CASSFGQGGTEAFF. DNA for the CDR3: TGCGCCAGCAGCTTTGGACAGGGCGGCACTGAAGCTTTCTTT.

This clone was seen more than once but under ten times. For the CDR3, the DNA is TGTGCCAGCAGCTTACCGAGGTTCGGTGGTGAAGCTTTCTTT. Translating it yields CASSLPRFGGEAFF. The chain employs TRBV7-9 and TRBJ1-1, with D unclear. The V and J ends lost 2 bases and 7 bases respectively, with 14 bases between them. The CDR3 consists of 14 residues. CDR1 is SEHNR, CDR2 FQNEAQ, per germline (reference sequence).

This chain joins TRBV5-1 and TRBJ2-2, with D hard to call. In germline, CDR1 is SGHRS, CDR2 YFSETQ. This CDR3 spans 15 amino acids. V dropped 0 bases and J dropped 3 bases, with 9 bases sitting between them. CDR3 residues: CASSLALAYTGELFF. CDR3 sequence (DNA): TGCGCCAGCAGCTTGGCCCTGGCCTACACCGGGGAGCTGTTTTTT. The full variable domain, in which reference TRBV5-1 and TRBJ2-2 provide the parts outside the CDR3, is KAGVTQTPRYLIKTRGQQVTLSCSPISGHRSVSWYQQTPGQGLQFLFEYFSETQRNKGNFPGRFSGRQFSNSRSEMNVSTLELGDSALYLCASSLALAYTGELFFGEGSRLTVL.

CDR3 in amino acids: CSARPGQGLPGGPSGTQYF. The DNA of the CDR3 is TGCAGCGCTCGGCCGGGACAGGGGCTCCCAGGAGGTCCGTCTGGGACCCAGTACTTC. This chain connects TRBV29-1 to TRBJ2-5; 10 nucleotides match TRBD1. Per the germline V gene, CDR1 is SQVTM and CDR2 is ANQGSEA. Trimming cost V 7 bases and J 7 bases; bases outside gene matches: 27. The CDR3 runs to 19 residues.

The CDR3 loop reads CASSIHGSQTQYF. The CDR3 DNA reads TGTGCCAGTAGTATCCACGGTAGCCAGACCCAGTACTTC. The chain combines TRBV19 with TRBJ2-5, with D unresolved. In germline, CDR1 is LNHDA, CDR2 SQIVND (reference sequence). This CDR3 is built from 13 residues. Trimming pared 3 bases from V and 6 bases from J, leaving 11 bases between.

V usage is TRBV9 and J usage is TRBJ2-1; D unclear. Trimming removed 0 bases at V and 5 bases at J, with 9 bases between. CDR1 and CDR2 from the germline V gene are SGDLS and YYNGEE. This CDR3 has 14 amino acids. The CDR3 nucleotides are TGTGCCAGCAGCGTAGCCGGGTTGAACAATGAGCAGTTCTTC. It is translated as CASSVAGLNNEQFF. Filled out from reference TRBV9 and TRBJ2-1, the complete variable domain reads DSGVTQTPKHLITATGQRVTLRCSPRSGDLSVYWYQQSLDQGLQFLIQYYNGEERAKGNILERFSAQQFPDLHSELNLSSLELGDSALYFCASSVAGLNNEQFFGPGTRLTVL.

This clone occurred a few times. This sequence joins TRBV29-1 and TRBJ1-4; 11 positions agree with TRBD1. CDR3 length equals 13 residues. Germline V lookup: CDR1 SQVTM, CDR2 ANQGSEA. V shed 6 bases and J 6 bases; nucleotides not matched to a gene: 3. CDR3 amino acids: CSVRTGGYEKLFF. In nucleotides, the CDR3 is TGCAGCGTCCGGACAGGGGGCTATGAAAAACTGTTTTTT.

The chain couples TRBV7-2 to TRBJ2-3; TRBD2 is a possible D gene (5 bases). Germline V gene sequence: CDR1 SGHTA, CDR2 FQGNSA. The V gene lost 4 bases and the J gene lost 1 base, with 15 bases spanning the gap. The CDR3 runs to 16 residues. In nucleotides, the CDR3 is TGTGCCAGCAGCTCAGGCGGAGCGGCTGGCACAGATACGCAGTATTTT. Amino acids: CASSSGGAAGTDTQYF.

The V and J genes are TRBV10-3 and TRBJ2-2, with D uncertain. CDR1 ENHRY and CDR2 SYGVKD come from the germline V gene. V gave up 6 bases and J gave up 6 bases, with 5 bases separating them. The CDR3 is 11 residues long. The CDR3 loop is CAIRSSGELFF. CDR3 in DNA: TGTGCCATCAGGTCCTCCGGGGAGCTGTTTTTT.

This clone turned up a few times. This chain links TRBV4-3 with TRBJ2-7; the match to TRBD2 covers 9 bases. Germline trimming cut 1 base from V and 5 bases from J; bases unmatched to any gene: 9. CDR3 length: 16 amino acids. Per the germline V gene, CDR1 is LGHNA and CDR2 is YSLEER. For the CDR3, the DNA is TGCGCCAGCAGCCAAGTGGCGGGAGGGCCGGGGGACGAGCAGTACTTC. Protein: CASSQVAGGPGDEQYF.

This chain links TRBV7-3 with TRBJ2-1; TRBD2 matches 8 bases. The germline gives CDR1 SGHTA, CDR2 FQGTGA. This CDR3 has 15 residues. The V gene end was trimmed by 4 bases and the J gene end by 6 bases; junction bases not matched to a gene: 8. The CDR3 DNA is TGTGCCAGCAGCTCCGGGGTTAGCGGGATCAATGAGCAGTTCTTC. Encoded protein: CASSSGVSGINEQFF.

This clone was seen more than once but under ten times. The rearrangement joins TRBV4-1 to TRBJ2-1; 8 bases align to TRBD2. The V and J ends lost 0 bases and 6 bases, in that order; junction bases with no gene match: 4. The CDR3 consists of 15 residues. Germline V gene lookup returns CDR1 MGHRA and CDR2 YSYEKL. DNA of the CDR3: TGCGCCAGCAGCCAAGAAGGACTAGCTTTCAATGAGCAGTTCTTC. Amino acid sequence: CASSQEGLAFNEQFF.

This clone was recorded a few times. The chain joins TRBV5-1 to TRBJ2-7; D is perhaps TRBD2 (6 bases). The V end was cut by 4 bases, the J end by 6 bases, with 20 bases between. The CDR3 consists of 15 residues. Looked up from germline, CDR1 is SGHRS and CDR2 is YFSETQ. CDR3 sequence reads: CASSPRAGLLAEQYF. CDR3 DNA sequence: TGCGCCAGCAGCCCGAGGGCGGGACTCCTGGCCGAGCAGTACTTC. Combining the CDR3 with reference TRBV5-1 and TRBJ2-7 gives the whole variable domain KAGVTQTPRYLIKTRGQQVTLSCSPISGHRSVSWYQQTPGQGLQFLFEYFSETQRNKGNFPGRFSGRQFSNSRSEMNVSTLELGDSALYLCASSPRAGLLAEQYFGPGTRLTVT.

The rearrangement links TRBV5-1 to TRBJ2-5, with D unclear. V was shortened by 4 bases and J by 1 base, with 14 bases between the two germline ends. The CDR3 totals 15 residues. CDR1 and CDR2 from the germline V gene are SGHRS and YFSETQ. This CDR3 reads CASSVRPQVQETQYF. The CDR3 DNA is TGCGCCAGCAGCGTAAGGCCCCAGGTCCAAGAGACCCAGTACTTC.

The chain recombines TRBV25-1 with TRBJ2-1; TRBD2 might be the D (6 bases). Trimming pared 6 bases from V and 4 bases from J, leaving 13 bases between. CDR3 size: 14 residues. Germline CDR1 reads MGHDK; CDR2 reads SYGVNS. The CDR3 is CASRPTSNYNEQFF. CDR3 sequence (DNA): TGTGCCAGCAGACCTACTAGCAATTACAATGAGCAGTTCTTC.

The chain is built from TRBV21-1 and TRBJ2-2; TRBD1 was called by the table and not checked on the DNA. TRBV21-1 is assigned pseudogene status. The CDR3 is 15 amino acids. This CDR3 is CASSKAQTGTGELFF. The CDR3 DNA follows: TGTGCCAGCAGCAAAGCGCAGACAGGGACCGGGGAGCTGTTTTTT.